This TCR beta chain was sequenced for a study of cytomegalovirus exposure and HLA in healthy donors. Study conclusions and caveats: Among TCR sequences, most were rare, though some public TCRs appeared in many donors. Diagnosis of cytomegalovirus status made by the classifier reportedly showed high specificity and sensitivity.

The CDR3 contains 14 residues. Germline V lookup: CDR1 MDHEN, CDR2 SYDVKM. V lost 3 bases and J lost 7, with 13 bases in between. This clone is deemed medium-sized. Its antigen is not identified. The table came from immunoSEQ multiplex PCR; TCRdb's copy has only in-frame clones and leaves some out. The sample has about 200,000 clones, 70% to 85% seen once. Among the roughly 110 subjects of the validation cohort, separate from the approximately 670-subject first cohort, were the donors. The sample comprised PBMCs. This receptor was identified in a woman in her thirties in good health and CMV-seropositive. The V call is TRBV28, the J call TRBJ1-3, with TRBD1 as a possible D gene (5 bases). CDR3 in amino acids: CASSLSGVLNTIYF. As DNA, the CDR3 is TGTGCCAGCAGTTTGTCGGGGGTACTGAACACCATATATTTT. Supplemented by reference TRBV28 and TRBJ1-3, the full variable domain reads DVKVTQSSRYLVKRTGEKVFLECVQDMDHENMFWYRQDPGLGLRLIYFSYDVKMKEKGDIPEGYSVSREKKERFSLILESASTNQTSMYLCASSLSGVLNTIYFGEGSWLTVV.